These 27 T cell receptor beta chains originate from one sample sequenced in a study of shared clonotypes between healthy human individuals. Clones were sequenced by immunoSEQ multiplex PCR, and TCRdb holds only the in-frame ones, with some missing. This table has 2.3 million or so clones, about 92% appearing once. Sequencing was performed on naive CD4+ T cells from PBMCs. The subset is: CD45RA+ positively selected. These receptors all come from a man aged 18 to 35 in good health. Some clones in this sample may be carry-over from other donors' samples.

The rearrangement links TRBV7-3 to TRBJ2-3; no clear D gene. V shed 1 base and J shed 2 bases, with 13 bases lying between them. The CDR3 has 16 amino acids. Germline V gene data show CDR1 as SGHTA and CDR2 as FQGTGA. In DNA form, the CDR3 reads TGTGCCAGCAGCTTAATGAGCTCAAGGGCCACAGATACGCAGTATTTT. Its protein product is CASSLMSSRATDTQYF.

This rearrangement joins TRBV19 to TRBJ1-5, with 7 bases aligning to TRBD1. Germline lookup yields CDR1 LNHDA and CDR2 SQIVND (reference sequence). J was trimmed by 4 bases and V by 1 base; bases with no gene match: 7. This CDR3 is built from 16 residues. Here the CDR3 reads CASSIGRTGTNQPQHF. The CDR3 DNA is TGTGCCAGTAGTATAGGACGGACAGGCACTAATCAGCCCCAGCATTTT. Using reference TRBV19 and TRBJ1-5 for the parts outside the CDR3, the full variable domain is DGGITQSPKYLFRKEGQNVTLSCEQNLNHDAMYWYRQDPGQGLRLIYYSQIVNDFQKGDIAEGYSVSREKKESFPLTVTSAQKNPTAFYLCASSIGRTGTNQPQHFGDGTRLSIL.

V is TRBV7-9 and J is TRBJ1-1, with 7 bases identical to TRBD1. This CDR3 comprises 14 residues. After removal of 4 bases from V and 6 bases from J, the junction contained 8 bases not matched to a gene. Germline V CDR1 and CDR2: SEHNR, FQNEAQ (reference sequence). CDR3 in DNA: TGTGCCAGCAGCTCGCGACAGGGTATGGCTGAAGCTTTCTTT. This gives the protein CASSSRQGMAEAFF.

The chain combines TRBV13 with TRBJ2-6, with D uncertain. CDR1 and CDR2 (germline): PRHDT, FYEKMQ (reference sequence). This CDR3 comprises 16 residues. Between the trimmed V and J ends, which lost 3 bases and 7 bases, there was a span of 16 bases. CDR3 nucleotide sequence: TGTGCCAGCAGCTTGGTGGTGGGTTCTGTAGCCAACGTCCTGACTTTC. Translation: CASSLVVGSVANVLTF.

The chain employs TRBV5-1 and TRBJ2-6; a weak D match, TRBD1 (6 bases). Trimming shortened V by 2 bases and J by 0 bases, and 12 bases separated the two germline ends. Germline V gene data show CDR1 as SGHRS and CDR2 as YFSETQ. This CDR3 region has 17 residues. This chain's CDR3 is CASSLTQGPSGANVLTF. The CDR3 region has the DNA TGCGCCAGCAGCTTAACGCAGGGGCCCTCTGGGGCCAACGTCCTGACTTTC.

This chain connects TRBV7-3 to TRBJ2-5; no clear D. The CDR3 loop spans 13 amino acids. Trimming removed 4 bases from V and 4 bases from J, with 10 bases in between. In germline, CDR1 is SGHTA, CDR2 FQGTGA. The CDR3 nucleotides are TGTGCCAGCAGCTACGACGGATTAGAGACCCAGTACTTC. The encoded protein is CASSYDGLETQYF.

This clone has only a few counts. The chain joins TRBV9 to TRBJ1-2; 7 bases are a match to TRBD1. The length of the CDR3 is 14 residues. V shed 1 base, J shed 7 bases, and the junction held 7 bases outside the gene matches. CDR1 is SGDLS and CDR2 is YYNGEE in the germline V gene. This CDR3 reads CASSVRDRDGGYTF. Here the CDR3 DNA reads TGTGCCAGCAGCGTACGAGACAGGGACGGTGGCTACACCTTC.

The chain carries TRBV5-1 and TRBJ2-2, with 7 bases fitting TRBD1. The CDR3 covers 12 residues. Germline loops: CDR1 SGHRS, CDR2 YFSETQ. With 6 bases clipped from V and 6 bases from J, the junction kept 2 bases outside the gene matches. The CDR3 DNA follows: TGCGCCAGCAACACAGGGGCCGGGGAGCTGTTTTTT. Its protein is CASNTGAGELFF.

J is TRBJ2-3 and V is TRBV29-1; 12 nucleotides match TRBD2. The junction had 9 bases not matched to a gene; V was cut back by 7 bases and J by 4 bases. Germline CDR1 and CDR2: SQVTM and ANQGSEA. The CDR3 consists of 15 residues. This CDR3 reads CSDKLAGGPPDTQYF. CDR3 DNA: TGCAGCGACAAACTAGCGGGAGGCCCCCCAGATACGCAGTATTTT.

The V gene is TRBV28, the J gene TRBJ2-2; possible D gene TRBD1, 6 bases. The CDR3 runs to 15 residues. Trimming took off 5 bases at V and 6 bases at J, with 16 bases between the two ends. CDR1 and CDR2 from the germline V gene are MDHEN and SYDVKM. CDR3 amino acids: CASSPNPNRAGELFF. CDR3 in DNA: TGTGCCAGCAGTCCGAACCCGAACAGGGCCGGGGAGCTGTTTTTT.

The chain employs TRBV18 and TRBJ2-3, with a weak D call TRBD1 (6 bases). The CDR3 has 15 residues. Germline V gene lookup returns CDR1 KGHSH and CDR2 LQKENI. With 6 bases removed from V and 2 bases from J, the gap between germline ends came to 15 bases. The CDR3, as DNA: TGTGCCAGCTCTCCCAGTGTGGGACACACAGATACGCAGTATTTT. It is translated as CASSPSVGHTDTQYF. The whole variable domain, filled in from reference TRBV18 and TRBJ2-3, reads NAGVMQNPRHLVRRRGQEARLRCSPMKGHSHVYWYRQLPEEGLKFMVYLQKENIIDESGMPKERFSAEFPKEGPSILRIQQVVRGDSAAYFCASSPSVGHTDTQYFGPGTRLTVL.

As regards this clone: Other DNA sequences in the sample encode the same CDR3. This rearrangement joins TRBV5-1 to TRBJ2-2; 11 nucleotides align to TRBD2. Germline V gene data show CDR1 as SGHRS and CDR2 as YFSETQ. CDR3 size: 16 residues. V trimming: 0 bases; J trimming: 4 bases; junction bases outside the gene matches: 2. This CDR3 reads CASSLAGLAGTGELFF. CDR3 coding DNA: TGCGCCAGCAGCTTGGCCGGACTAGCGGGCACCGGGGAGCTGTTTTTT.

This clone was seen just once. Other nucleotide sequences in the sample specify the same CDR3. This chain links TRBV5-1 with TRBJ1-1; possible D gene TRBD1, 5 bases. The V and J ends lost 0 bases and 3 bases respectively, with 6 bases between them. The CDR3 has 13 amino acids. CDR1 and CDR2 from the germline V gene are SGHRS and YFSETQ. The CDR3 reads CASSLEGHTEAFF. The DNA of the CDR3 is TGCGCCAGCAGCTTGGAGGGGCACACTGAAGCTTTCTTT. Combining the CDR3 with reference TRBV5-1 and TRBJ1-1 gives the whole variable domain KAGVTQTPRYLIKTRGQQVTLSCSPISGHRSVSWYQQTPGQGLQFLFEYFSETQRNKGNFPGRFSGRQFSNSRSEMNVSTLELGDSALYLCASSLEGHTEAFFGQGTRLTVV.

The V gene is TRBV19, the J gene TRBJ1-5; no clear D. The germline V gene has CDR1 LNHDA and CDR2 SQIVND (reference sequence). The V end lost 3 bases, the J end lost 5 bases, and 17 bases lay between the germline ends. This CDR3 contains 16 residues. This CDR3 is CASSIFGRGSDQPQHF. The CDR3 DNA follows: TGTGCCAGTAGTATCTTTGGGCGAGGGTCAGATCAGCCCCAGCATTTT. The entire variable domain, with the rest obtained from reference TRBV19 and TRBJ1-5, is as follows: DGGITQSPKYLFRKEGQNVTLSCEQNLNHDAMYWYRQDPGQGLRLIYYSQIVNDFQKGDIAEGYSVSREKKESFPLTVTSAQKNPTAFYLCASSIFGRGSDQPQHFGDGTRLSIL.

The chain links TRBV27 to TRBJ2-7, with D possibly matching TRBD1 (6 bases). Trimming shortened V by 6 bases and J by 0 bases, and 12 bases separated the two germline ends. The CDR3 sequence is 14 residues long. CDR1 is MNHEY and CDR2 is SMNVEV in the germline V gene (reference sequence). The CDR3 is CASRAGTLSYEQYF. In nucleotides, the CDR3 is TGTGCCAGCAGGGCCGGGACACTCTCCTACGAGCAGTACTTC.

V and J are TRBV5-1 and TRBJ2-5; 9 bases match TRBD1. CDR1 is SGHRS, CDR2 YFSETQ, per germline. Trimming removed 4 bases from V and 5 bases from J; junction bases left unmatched: 6. The CDR3 sequence is 14 residues long. Here the CDR3 DNA reads TGCGCCAGCAGCCCCACAGGGGGCAGGGAGACCCAGTACTTC. This sequence encodes CASSPTGGRETQYF.

This clone was detected only a few times. The sample contains more than one DNA sequence encoding this CDR3. The chain carries TRBV6-5 and TRBJ2-7, with a possible D match to TRBD2 (6 bases). The CDR3 covers 15 residues. The V end lost 0 bases, the J end lost 4 bases, and 13 bases lay between the germline ends. Germline CDR1 reads MNHEY; CDR2 reads SVGAGI. CDR3 residues: CASSYSSGGGYEQYF. For the CDR3, the DNA is TGTGCCAGCAGTTACTCTTCAGGTGGAGGGTACGAGCAGTACTTC.

V is TRBV28 and J is TRBJ2-1; 7 nucleotides match TRBD2. The CDR3 loop spans 14 amino acids. CDR1 and CDR2 (germline): MDHEN, SYDVKM. The J segment lost 9 bases and the V segment lost 6 bases, leaving 11 bases of the junction unmatched. The CDR3 loop is CASSPGLTLAEQFF. In DNA, the CDR3 is TGTGCCAGCAGCCCGGGACTAACTCTTGCTGAGCAGTTCTTC. Complete variable domain (other parts from reference TRBV28 and TRBJ2-1): DVKVTQSSRYLVKRTGEKVFLECVQDMDHENMFWYRQDPGLGLRLIYFSYDVKMKEKGDIPEGYSVSREKKERFSLILESASTNQTSMYLCASSPGLTLAEQFFGPGTRLTVL.

This chain connects TRBV6-5 to TRBJ2-5; TRBD2 aligns across 7 bases. CDR1 and CDR2 (germline): MNHEY, SVGAGI. V lost 2 bases, J lost 5 bases, and 5 bases stayed unmatched. The CDR3 has 14 amino acids. The CDR3 DNA is TGTGCCAGCAGTTACGCGAGTAGCGGGGAGACCCAGTACTTC. This encodes CASSYASSGETQYF.

The chain couples TRBV10-3 to TRBJ2-1; 12 bases align to TRBD2. From germline, CDR1 is ENHRY and CDR2 SYGVKD. The length of the CDR3 is 17 residues. The trim removed 7 bases at V and 8 bases at J, leaving 15 bases unmatched. The CDR3 is CAITTETSGSSLDEQFF. Written as DNA, the CDR3 is TGTGCCATCACAACGGAGACTAGCGGGAGCAGTTTGGATGAGCAGTTCTTC.

The chain recombines TRBV10-3 with TRBJ2-7; TRBD1 or TRBD2 may be the D gene (6 bases each). The ends were cut back, 3 bases at V and 5 bases at J, with 14 bases in the middle. This CDR3 spans 14 amino acids. Per germline, CDR1 ENHRY and CDR2 SYGVKD. As DNA, the CDR3 is TGTGCCATCAGTGACGCGGGACATAACAACGAGCAGTACTTC. This translates into CAISDAGHNNEQYF.

CDR3 sequence (DNA): TGTGCCAGCAGCCAAGGACTAGCGGCCAACAATGAGCAGTTCTTC. Its protein is CASSQGLAANNEQFF. The gene calls are TRBV4-2 and TRBJ2-1, with 9 positions matching TRBD2. The CDR3 runs to 15 residues. V gave up 1 base and J gave up 5 bases; unmatched junction bases: 3. The germline V gene has CDR1 LGHNA and CDR2 YNFKEQ.

A note on this clone: Different DNA sequences within this sample yield the same CDR3. V usage is TRBV7-2 and J usage is TRBJ2-5; 7 bases are a match to TRBD1. The germline V gene has CDR1 SGHTA and CDR2 FQGNSA. The junction had 5 bases not matched to a gene; V was cut back by 5 bases and J by 5 bases. The length of the CDR3 is 13 residues. CDR3 nucleotide sequence: TGTGCCAGCAGCCCGAACAGGGGTGAGACCCAGTACTTC. Translating gives CASSPNRGETQYF.

On this clone itself: This sample includes further DNA sequences coding for the same CDR3. The chain uses TRBV5-4 and TRBJ2-1; no definite D call. V was pared by 0 bases and J by 8 bases, with 3 bases between. The CDR3 has 11 residues. The germline CDR1 and CDR2 sequences are SGHNT and YYREEE (reference sequence). The CDR3 region has the DNA TGTGCCAGCAGCTTGGGCTATGAGCAGTTCTTC. Translated: CASSLGYEQFF.

In the case of this clone: Other DNA variants within this sample encode the same CDR3. Here the CDR3 DNA reads TGTGCCAGCAGCGCCGGAGCCTACGAGCAGTACTTC. It encodes CASSAGAYEQYF. This chain connects TRBV7-9 to TRBJ2-7; no clear D gene. The CDR3 has 12 amino acids. V gave up 5 bases and J gave up 2 bases, with 7 bases separating them. In germline, CDR1 is SEHNR, CDR2 FQNEAQ (reference sequence).

This sequence joins TRBV5-8 and TRBJ2-2, with 7 bases aligning to TRBD1. CDR1 is SGHTS, CDR2 YDEGEE, per germline. The trim removed 5 bases at V and 5 bases at J, leaving 12 bases unmatched. The CDR3 is 16 amino acids. CDR3 bases: TGTGCCAGCAGGCACGACAGGGAACGATGGACCGGGGAGCTGTTTTTT. Translation gives CASRHDRERWTGELFF.

V and J are TRBV28 and TRBJ2-7, with D possibly matching TRBD2 (6 bases). V was clipped by 8 bases and J by 4 bases, with 24 bases between them. Germline CDR1 MDHEN, CDR2 SYDVKM. There are 16 residues in the CDR3. The CDR3 DNA follows: TGTGCCAGCGCTAGTCGGGCTGGGGGGACTCCGTACGAGCAGTACTTC. Encoded protein: CASASRAGGTPYEQYF. Supplemented by reference TRBV28 and TRBJ2-7, the full variable domain reads DVKVTQSSRYLVKRTGEKVFLECVQDMDHENMFWYRQDPGLGLRLIYFSYDVKMKEKGDIPEGYSVSREKKERFSLILESASTNQTSMYLCASASRAGGTPYEQYFGPGTRLTVT.